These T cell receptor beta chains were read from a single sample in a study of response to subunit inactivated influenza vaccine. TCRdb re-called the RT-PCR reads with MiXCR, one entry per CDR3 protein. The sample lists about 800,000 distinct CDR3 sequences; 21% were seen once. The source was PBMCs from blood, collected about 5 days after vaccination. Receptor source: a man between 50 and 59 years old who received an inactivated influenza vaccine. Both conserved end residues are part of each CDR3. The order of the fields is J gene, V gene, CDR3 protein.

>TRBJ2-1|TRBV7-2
CASSLAGEFEQFF
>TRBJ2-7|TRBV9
CASSVAPGVAYEQYF
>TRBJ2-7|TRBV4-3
CASSPGTGGREQYF
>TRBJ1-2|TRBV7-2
CASSLGTGAANYGYTF
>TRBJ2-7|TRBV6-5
CASSYTGSIDEQYF
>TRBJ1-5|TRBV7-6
CASSRFGTTGYSNQPQHF
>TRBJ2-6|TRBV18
CASSPVMGYGANVLTF
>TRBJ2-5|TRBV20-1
CSSKRGGSQETQYF
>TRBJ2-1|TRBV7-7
CASSCEAGRRPDGLDNEQFF
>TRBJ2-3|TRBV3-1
CASRSGTISTDTQYF
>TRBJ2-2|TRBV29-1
CSGKPGRSTGELFF
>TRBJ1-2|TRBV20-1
CSARTGTGYSGYTF
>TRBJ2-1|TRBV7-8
CASRRLAGDLNEQFF
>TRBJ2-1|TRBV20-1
CSAGGNGLAGNEQFF
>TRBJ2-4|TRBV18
CASSPPRGTQLAKNIQYF
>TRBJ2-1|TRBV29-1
CSVTRDGYNEQFF